What follows are 5 T cell receptor beta chains derived from one specimen sequenced in a study of T cell responses to AZD1222 COVID-19 vaccine. Sequencing used immunoSEQ multiplex PCR; TCRdb keeps in-frame clones, though not all of them. The sample holds some 150,000 clones, about 92% seen once. The sample in question was peripheral blood, obtained 28 days after the second AZD1222 dose. The receptors come from an adult who received the AZD1222 COVID-19 vaccine.

Written as DNA, the CDR3 is TGCGCCAGCAGCATACAGGGGAACGAAAAACTGTTTTTT. This sequence encodes CASSIQGNEKLFF. The chain joins TRBV5-1 to TRBJ1-4, with 7 bases that match TRBD1. V trimming: 4 bases; J trimming: 8 bases; junction bases outside the gene matches: 5. Germline CDR1 and CDR2: SGHRS and YFSETQ. CDR3 size: 13 residues. Together with reference TRBV5-1 and TRBJ1-4, the CDR3 gives the full variable domain: KAGVTQTPRYLIKTRGQQVTLSCSPISGHRSVSWYQQTPGQGLQFLFEYFSETQRNKGNFPGRFSGRQFSNSRSEMNVSTLELGDSALYLCASSIQGNEKLFFGSGTQLSVL.

The gene calls are TRBV2 and TRBJ2-7, with D hard to call. The CDR3 runs to 13 residues. The ends were cut back, 3 bases at V and 2 bases at J, with 8 bases in the middle. The germline gives CDR1 SNHLY, CDR2 FYNNEI. As DNA, the CDR3 is TGTGCCAGCAGTGACCTCGTAACCTACGAGCAGTACTTC. Protein product: CASSDLVTYEQYF.

The chain uses TRBV9 and TRBJ2-5; 7 bases agree with TRBD2. CDR1 and CDR2 from the germline V gene are SGDLS and YYNGEE. V shed 1 base, J shed 5 bases, and the junction held 8 bases outside the gene matches. The CDR3 extends over 15 amino acids. DNA of the CDR3: TGTGCCAGCAGCGTAAAAGCGGGATCGCGGGAGACCCAGTACTTC. It specifies CASSVKAGSRETQYF.

The chain links TRBV5-1 to TRBJ1-1; D not certain. The V gene's germline CDR1 is SGHRS and CDR2 YFSETQ. The CDR3 spans 14 residues. V was pared by 0 bases and J by 4 bases, with 10 bases between. CDR3 in DNA: TGCGCCAGCAGCTTGGCTCAGGATTTCACTGAAGCTTTCTTT. It codes for CASSLAQDFTEAFF.

The CDR3 region is CASSPGPDVYGYTF. For the CDR3, the DNA is TGTGCCAGCTCCCCGGGACCCGACGTCTATGGCTACACCTTC. The gene calls are TRBV18 and TRBJ1-2, with a tentative D call TRBD1 (5 bases). Germline CDR1 KGHSH, CDR2 LQKENI. V lost 6 bases to trimming and J lost 4 bases, with 15 bases between them. The CDR3 extends over 14 amino acids.